The clone carrying this T cell receptor beta chain was counted a single time. This entry belongs to a study of T cell clones after liver transplantation. Method: immunoSEQ multiplex PCR; TCRdb's copy keeps in-frame clones and lacks some. The sample carries several thousand clones, 60% to 80% recorded once. The CDR3 runs 15 residues. In germline, CDR1 is SGHDN, CDR2 FVKESK. V shed 5 bases and J 0 bases; nucleotides not matched to a gene: 3. The V and J genes are TRBV14 and TRBJ1-4, with 7 nucleotides matching TRBD1. The sequencing used CD8+ T cells from blood, collected 45 to 46 months after liver transplant. This TCR derives from a human patient who received a liver transplant. Some T cells may originate from the graft donor. The CDR3 loop reads CASSDRVATNEKLFF. The CDR3 nucleotides read TGTGCCAGCAGCGACAGGGTTGCAACTAATGAAAAACTGTTTTTT.